This T cell receptor (beta chain) originates from a study of T cell repertoires in cytomegalovirus infection (dated by TCRdb to about 2019). Background for the entire study: The HLA type of each donor mattered for the analysis, because public TCR beta signatures pointed to carriage of CMV infection along with the matching HLA type.

The V end loses 4 bases and the J end loses 0 bases, and a stretch of 11 bases separates them. CDR1 SGHRS and CDR2 YFSETQ are derived from the germline V gene. The CDR3 runs 14 amino acids, cysteine and phenylalanine included. Only the CDR3 portion is preserved as DNA: 42 bases, with reading frame beginning at the first base. The sequencer was an Illumina HiSeq 1500. TCRdb applied fastp at Q25 and MiXCR to the public reads, then kept only in-frame beta chains. Rows matching on CDR3 protein sequence are summarized as one entry with the most common DNA and genes. This sample comprises around 350,000 distinct CDR3 sequences, roughly 20% of them detected only once. 7.5% to 9% of the sample rests with the top ten. General conclusions and limits of the study: In both this cohort and an independent roughly 400-donor cohort, the cumulative frequency of public TCR beta family members distinguished carriers of CMV infection plus the relevant HLA type. The ex vivo response was dominated by HLA-C-restricted CMV-specific TCR beta clonotypes, and the single most frequent clonotype in two of eight donors was supplied by these HLA-C-restricted clonotypes.

As for this clonotype: What this receptor recognizes is not known. Base qualities are not at hand, and no much larger clone is one base apart.

This chain is built from TRBV5-1 and TRBJ2-7; confidence is insufficient to name the D gene. Material: PBMCs. The TCR was taken from a human donor in good health (CMV status not recorded). Some clones in this sample may be carry-over from other donors' samples. At the DNA level, the sequence is TGCGCCAGCAGCACCGACCCCAGCTCCTACGAGCAGTACTTC. Its coded protein is CASSTDPSSYEQYF. With the rest looked up from the reference TRBV5-1 and TRBJ2-7 genes rather than sequenced, the full variable domain is KAGVTQTPRYLIKTRGQQVTLSCSPISGHRSVSWYQQTPGQGLQFLFEYFSETQRNKGNFPGRFSGRQFSNSRSEMNVSTLELGDSALYLCASSTDPSSYEQYFGPGTRLTVT.